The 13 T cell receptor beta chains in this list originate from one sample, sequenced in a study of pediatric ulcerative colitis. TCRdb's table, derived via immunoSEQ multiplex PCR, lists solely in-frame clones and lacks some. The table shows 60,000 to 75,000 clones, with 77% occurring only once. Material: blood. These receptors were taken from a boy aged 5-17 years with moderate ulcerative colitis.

The DNA for the CDR3 is TGTGCCAGCAGCCCCGGGGGGGGAAATAACTATGGCTACACCTTC. Amino acids: CASSPGGGNNYGYTF. This rearrangement joins TRBV4-2 to TRBJ1-2; weak D call: TRBD1 (5 bases). V lost 4 bases and J 1 base, leaving 13 bases between the germline ends. This CDR3 is built from 15 residues. CDR1 LGHNA and CDR2 YNFKEQ come from the germline V gene.

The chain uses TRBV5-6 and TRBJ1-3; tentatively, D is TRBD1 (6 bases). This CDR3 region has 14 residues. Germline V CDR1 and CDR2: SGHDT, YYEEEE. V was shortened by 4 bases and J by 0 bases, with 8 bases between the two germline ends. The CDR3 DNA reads TGTGCCAGCAGCCACAGGGACTCTGGAAACACCATATATTTT. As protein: CASSHRDSGNTIYF.

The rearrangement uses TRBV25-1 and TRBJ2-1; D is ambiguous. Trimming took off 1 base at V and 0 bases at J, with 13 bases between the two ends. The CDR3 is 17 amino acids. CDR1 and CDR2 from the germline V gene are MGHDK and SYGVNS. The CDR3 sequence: CASSESKGKSSYNEQFF. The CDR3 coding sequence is TGTGCCAGCAGTGAATCTAAAGGAAAGAGCTCCTACAATGAGCAGTTCTTC.

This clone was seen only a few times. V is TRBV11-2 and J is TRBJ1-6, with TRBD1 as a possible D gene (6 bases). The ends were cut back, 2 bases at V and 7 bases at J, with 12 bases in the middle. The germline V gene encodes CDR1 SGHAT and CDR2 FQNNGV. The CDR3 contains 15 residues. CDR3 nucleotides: TGTGCCAGCAGCTTATCGGACAGTATAAATTCACCCCTCCACTTT. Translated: CASSLSDSINSPLHF.

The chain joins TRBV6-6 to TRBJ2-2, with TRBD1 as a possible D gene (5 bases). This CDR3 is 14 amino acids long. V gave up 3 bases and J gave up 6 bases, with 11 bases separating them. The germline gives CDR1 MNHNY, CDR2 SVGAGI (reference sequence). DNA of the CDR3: TGTGCCAGCAGTTATACAGGAATGTCCGGGGAGCTGTTTTTT. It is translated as CASSYTGMSGELFF.

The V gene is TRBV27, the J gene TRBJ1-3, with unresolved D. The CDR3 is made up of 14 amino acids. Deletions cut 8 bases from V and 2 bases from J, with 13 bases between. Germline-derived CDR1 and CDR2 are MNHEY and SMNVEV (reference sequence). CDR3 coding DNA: TGTGCCAGCGGAGGTGGAGGTGCTGGAAACACCATATATTTT. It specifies CASGGGGAGNTIYF.

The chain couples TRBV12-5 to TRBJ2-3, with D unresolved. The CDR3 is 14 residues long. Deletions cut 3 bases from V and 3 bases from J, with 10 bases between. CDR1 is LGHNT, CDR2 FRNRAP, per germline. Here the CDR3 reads CASGLDFMTDTQYF. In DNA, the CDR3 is TGTGCTAGTGGTTTAGACTTCATGACAGATACGCAGTATTTT.

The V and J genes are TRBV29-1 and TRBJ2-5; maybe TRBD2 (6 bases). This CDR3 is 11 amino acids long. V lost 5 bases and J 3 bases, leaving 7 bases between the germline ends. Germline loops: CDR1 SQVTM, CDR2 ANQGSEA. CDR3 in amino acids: CSVWTKETQYF. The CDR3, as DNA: TGCAGCGTTTGGACTAAAGAGACCCAGTACTTC.

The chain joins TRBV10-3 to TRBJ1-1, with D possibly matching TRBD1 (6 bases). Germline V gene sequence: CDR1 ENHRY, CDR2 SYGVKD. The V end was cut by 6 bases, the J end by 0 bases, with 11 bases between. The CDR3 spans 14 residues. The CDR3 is CAIRAGQMNTEAFF. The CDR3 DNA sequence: TGTGCCATCAGGGCCGGACAGATGAACACTGAAGCTTTCTTT.

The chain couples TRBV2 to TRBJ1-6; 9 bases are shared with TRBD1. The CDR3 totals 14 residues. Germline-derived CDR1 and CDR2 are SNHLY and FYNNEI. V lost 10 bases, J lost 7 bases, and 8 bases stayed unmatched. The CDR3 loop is CATLRDRANSPLHF. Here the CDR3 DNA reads TGTGCCACCCTCCGGGACAGGGCCAATTCACCCCTCCACTTT.

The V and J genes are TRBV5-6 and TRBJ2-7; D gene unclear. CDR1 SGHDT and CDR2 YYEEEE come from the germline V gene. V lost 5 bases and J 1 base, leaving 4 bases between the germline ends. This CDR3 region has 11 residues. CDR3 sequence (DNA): TGTGCCAGCAGTCGATCCTACGAGCAGTACTTC. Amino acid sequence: CASSRSYEQYF.

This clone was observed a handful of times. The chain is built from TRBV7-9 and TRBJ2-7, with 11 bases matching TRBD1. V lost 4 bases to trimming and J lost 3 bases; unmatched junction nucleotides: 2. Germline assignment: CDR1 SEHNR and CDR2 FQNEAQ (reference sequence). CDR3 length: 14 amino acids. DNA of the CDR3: TGTGCCAGCAGCTCGGACAGGGGGCTCTACGAGCAGTACTTC. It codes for CASSSDRGLYEQYF.

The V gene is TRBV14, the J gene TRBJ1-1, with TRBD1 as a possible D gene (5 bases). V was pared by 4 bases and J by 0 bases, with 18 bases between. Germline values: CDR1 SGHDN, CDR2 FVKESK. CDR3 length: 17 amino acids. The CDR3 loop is CASSRRRGSGMNTEAFF. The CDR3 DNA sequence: TGTGCCAGCAGCCGAAGGAGGGGAAGCGGCATGAACACTGAAGCTTTCTTT. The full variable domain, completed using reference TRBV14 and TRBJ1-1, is EAGVTQFPSHSVIEKGQTVTLRCDPISGHDNLYWYRRVMGKEIKFLLHFVKESKQDESGMPNNRFLAERTGGTYSTLKVQPAELEDSGVYFCASSRRRGSGMNTEAFFGQGTRLTVV.